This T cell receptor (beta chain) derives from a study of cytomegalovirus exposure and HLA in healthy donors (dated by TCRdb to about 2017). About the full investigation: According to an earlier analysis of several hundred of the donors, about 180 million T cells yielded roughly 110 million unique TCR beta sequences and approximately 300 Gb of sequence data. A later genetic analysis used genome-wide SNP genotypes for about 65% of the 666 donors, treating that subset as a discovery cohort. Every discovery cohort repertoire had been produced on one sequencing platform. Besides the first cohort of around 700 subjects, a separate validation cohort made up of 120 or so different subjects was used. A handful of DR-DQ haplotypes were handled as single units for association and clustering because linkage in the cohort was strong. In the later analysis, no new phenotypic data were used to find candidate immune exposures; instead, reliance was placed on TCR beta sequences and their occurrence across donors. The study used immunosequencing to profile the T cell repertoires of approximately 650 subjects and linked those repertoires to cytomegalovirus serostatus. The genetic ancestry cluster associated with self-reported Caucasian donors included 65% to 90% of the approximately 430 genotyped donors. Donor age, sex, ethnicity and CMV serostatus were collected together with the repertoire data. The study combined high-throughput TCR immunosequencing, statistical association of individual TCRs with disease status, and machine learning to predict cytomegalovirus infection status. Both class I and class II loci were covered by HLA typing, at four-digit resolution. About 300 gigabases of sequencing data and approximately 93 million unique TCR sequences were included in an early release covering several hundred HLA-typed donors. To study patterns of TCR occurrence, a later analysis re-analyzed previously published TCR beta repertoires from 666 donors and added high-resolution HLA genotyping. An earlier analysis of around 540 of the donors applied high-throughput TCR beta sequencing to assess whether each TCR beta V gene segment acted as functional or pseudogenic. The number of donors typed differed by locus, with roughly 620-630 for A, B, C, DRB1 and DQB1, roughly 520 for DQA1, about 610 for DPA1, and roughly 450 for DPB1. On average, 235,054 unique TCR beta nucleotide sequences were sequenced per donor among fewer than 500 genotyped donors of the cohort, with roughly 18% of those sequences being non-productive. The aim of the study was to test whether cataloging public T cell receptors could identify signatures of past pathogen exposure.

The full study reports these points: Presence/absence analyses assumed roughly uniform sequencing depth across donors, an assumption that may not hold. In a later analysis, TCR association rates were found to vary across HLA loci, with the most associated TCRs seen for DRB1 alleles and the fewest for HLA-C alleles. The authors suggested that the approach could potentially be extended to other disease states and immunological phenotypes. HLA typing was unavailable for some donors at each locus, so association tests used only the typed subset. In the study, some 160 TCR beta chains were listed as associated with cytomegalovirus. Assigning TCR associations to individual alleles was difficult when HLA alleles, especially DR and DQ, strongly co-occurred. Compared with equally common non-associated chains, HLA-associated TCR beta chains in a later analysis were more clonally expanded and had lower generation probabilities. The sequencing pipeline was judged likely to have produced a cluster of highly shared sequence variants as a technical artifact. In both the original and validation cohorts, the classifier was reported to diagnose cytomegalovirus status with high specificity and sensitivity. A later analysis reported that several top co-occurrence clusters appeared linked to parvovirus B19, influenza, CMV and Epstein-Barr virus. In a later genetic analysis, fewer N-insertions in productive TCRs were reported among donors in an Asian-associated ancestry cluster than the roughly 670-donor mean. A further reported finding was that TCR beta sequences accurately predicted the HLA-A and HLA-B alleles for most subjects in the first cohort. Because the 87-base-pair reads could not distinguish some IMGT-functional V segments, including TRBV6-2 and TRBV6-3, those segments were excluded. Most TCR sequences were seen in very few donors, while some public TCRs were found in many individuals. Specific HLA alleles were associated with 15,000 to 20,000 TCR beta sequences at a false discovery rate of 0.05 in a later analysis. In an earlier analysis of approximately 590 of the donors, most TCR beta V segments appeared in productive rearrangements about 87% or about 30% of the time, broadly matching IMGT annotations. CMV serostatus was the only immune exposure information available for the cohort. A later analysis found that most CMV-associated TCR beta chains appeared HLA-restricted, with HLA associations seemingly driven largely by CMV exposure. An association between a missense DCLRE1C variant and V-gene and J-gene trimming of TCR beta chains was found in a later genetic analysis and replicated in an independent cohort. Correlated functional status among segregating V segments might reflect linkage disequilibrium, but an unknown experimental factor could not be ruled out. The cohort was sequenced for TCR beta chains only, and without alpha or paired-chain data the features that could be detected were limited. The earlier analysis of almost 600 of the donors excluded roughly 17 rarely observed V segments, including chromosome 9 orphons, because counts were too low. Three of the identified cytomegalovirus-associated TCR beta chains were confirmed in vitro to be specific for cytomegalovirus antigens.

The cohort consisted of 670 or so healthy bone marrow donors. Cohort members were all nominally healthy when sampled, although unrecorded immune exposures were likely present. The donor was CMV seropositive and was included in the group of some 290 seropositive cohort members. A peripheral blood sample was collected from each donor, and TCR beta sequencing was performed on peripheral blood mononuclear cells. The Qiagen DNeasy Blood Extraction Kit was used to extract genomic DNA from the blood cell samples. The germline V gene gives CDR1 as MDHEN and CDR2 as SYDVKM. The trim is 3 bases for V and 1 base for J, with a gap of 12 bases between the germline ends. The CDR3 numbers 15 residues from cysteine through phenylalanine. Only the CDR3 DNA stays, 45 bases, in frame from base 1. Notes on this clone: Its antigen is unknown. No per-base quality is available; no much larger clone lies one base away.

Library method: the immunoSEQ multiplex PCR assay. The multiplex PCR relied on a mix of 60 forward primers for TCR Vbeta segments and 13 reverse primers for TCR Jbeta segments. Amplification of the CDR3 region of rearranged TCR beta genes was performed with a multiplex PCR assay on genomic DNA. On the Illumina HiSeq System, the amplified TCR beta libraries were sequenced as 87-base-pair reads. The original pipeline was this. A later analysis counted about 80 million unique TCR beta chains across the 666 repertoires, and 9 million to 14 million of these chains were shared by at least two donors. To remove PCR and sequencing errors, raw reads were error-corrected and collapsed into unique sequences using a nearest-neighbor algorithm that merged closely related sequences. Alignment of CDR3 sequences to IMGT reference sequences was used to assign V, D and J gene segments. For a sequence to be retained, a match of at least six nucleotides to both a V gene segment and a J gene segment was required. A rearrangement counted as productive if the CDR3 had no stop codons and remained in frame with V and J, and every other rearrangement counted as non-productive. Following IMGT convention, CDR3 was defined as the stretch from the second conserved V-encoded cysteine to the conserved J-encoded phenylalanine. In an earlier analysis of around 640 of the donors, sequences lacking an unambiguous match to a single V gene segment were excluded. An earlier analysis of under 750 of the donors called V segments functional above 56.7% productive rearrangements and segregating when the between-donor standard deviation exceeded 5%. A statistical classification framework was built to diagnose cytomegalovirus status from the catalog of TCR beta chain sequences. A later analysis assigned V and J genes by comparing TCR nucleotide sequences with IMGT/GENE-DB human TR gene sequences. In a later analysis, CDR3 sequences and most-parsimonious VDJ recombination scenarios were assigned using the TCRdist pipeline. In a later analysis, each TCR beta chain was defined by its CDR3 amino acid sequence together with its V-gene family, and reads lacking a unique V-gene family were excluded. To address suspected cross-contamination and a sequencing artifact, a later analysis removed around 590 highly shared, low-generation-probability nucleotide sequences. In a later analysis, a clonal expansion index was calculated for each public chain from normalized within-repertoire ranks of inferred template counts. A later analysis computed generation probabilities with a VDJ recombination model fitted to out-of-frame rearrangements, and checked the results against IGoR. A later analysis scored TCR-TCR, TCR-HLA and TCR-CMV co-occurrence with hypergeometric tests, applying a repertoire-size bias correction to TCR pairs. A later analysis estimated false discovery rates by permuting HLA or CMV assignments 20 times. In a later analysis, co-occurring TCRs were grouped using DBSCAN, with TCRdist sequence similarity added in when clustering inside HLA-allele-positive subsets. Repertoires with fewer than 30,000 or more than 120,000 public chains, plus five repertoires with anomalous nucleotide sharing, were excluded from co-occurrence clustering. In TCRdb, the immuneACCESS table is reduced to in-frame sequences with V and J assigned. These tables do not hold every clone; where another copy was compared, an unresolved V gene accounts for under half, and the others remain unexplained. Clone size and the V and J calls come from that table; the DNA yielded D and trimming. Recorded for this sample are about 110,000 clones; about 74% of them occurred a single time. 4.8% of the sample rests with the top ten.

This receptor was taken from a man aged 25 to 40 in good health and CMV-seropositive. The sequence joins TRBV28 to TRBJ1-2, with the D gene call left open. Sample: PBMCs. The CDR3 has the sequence CASSFLNLINYGYTF. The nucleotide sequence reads TGTGCCAGCAGTTTTCTTAACTTAATTAACTATGGCTACACCTTC.